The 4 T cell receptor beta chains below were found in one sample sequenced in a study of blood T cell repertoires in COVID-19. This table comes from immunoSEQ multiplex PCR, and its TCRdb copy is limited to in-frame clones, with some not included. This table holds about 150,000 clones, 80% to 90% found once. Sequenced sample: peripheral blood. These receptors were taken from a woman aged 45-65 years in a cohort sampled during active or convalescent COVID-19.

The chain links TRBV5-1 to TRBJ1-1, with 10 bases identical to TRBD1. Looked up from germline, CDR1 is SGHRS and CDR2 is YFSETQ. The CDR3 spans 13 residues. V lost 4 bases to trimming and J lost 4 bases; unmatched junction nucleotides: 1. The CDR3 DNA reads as TGCGCCAGCAGCCGGACAGGGGGCACTGAAGCTTTCTTT. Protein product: CASSRTGGTEAFF.

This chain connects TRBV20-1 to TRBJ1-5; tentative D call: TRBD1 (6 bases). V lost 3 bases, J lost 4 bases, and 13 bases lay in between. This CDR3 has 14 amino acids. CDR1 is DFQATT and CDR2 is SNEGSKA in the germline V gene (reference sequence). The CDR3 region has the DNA TGCAGTGCTAGTATCTCAAGGGGGAATCAGCCCCAGCATTTT. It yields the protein CSASISRGNQPQHF.

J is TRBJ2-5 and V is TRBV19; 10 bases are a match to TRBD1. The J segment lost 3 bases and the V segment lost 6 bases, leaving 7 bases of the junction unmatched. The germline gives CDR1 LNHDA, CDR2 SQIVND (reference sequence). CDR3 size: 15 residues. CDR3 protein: CASSVTGTGEETQYF. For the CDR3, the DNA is TGTGCCAGTAGCGTTACCGGGACAGGGGAAGAGACCCAGTACTTC.

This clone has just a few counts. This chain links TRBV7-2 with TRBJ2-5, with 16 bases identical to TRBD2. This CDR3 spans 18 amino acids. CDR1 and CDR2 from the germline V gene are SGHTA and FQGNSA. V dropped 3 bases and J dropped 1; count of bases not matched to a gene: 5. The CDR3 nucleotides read TGTGCCAGCAGCTTTGGGACTAGCGGGGGGGCCCGCCAAGAGACCCAGTACTTC. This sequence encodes CASSFGTSGGARQETQYF.